The 8 T cell receptor beta chains given below trace back to one sample, sequenced in a study of CD8 T cells in Susac syndrome. It was with random hexamers that roughly 0.5 to 1 ug RNA was reverse transcribed. One entry per CDR3 protein, called by TCRdb with MiXCR from the immunoSEQ multiplex PCR reads. The sample records tens of thousands of distinct CDR3 sequences, around 94% being singletons. Sample: CD4+ T cells from PBMCs. These receptors all come from a human donor with Susac syndrome.

This chain connects TRBV9 to TRBJ2-1; D is undetermined. Germline V CDR1 and CDR2: SGDLS, YYNGEE. V lost 8 bases and J 3 bases, leaving 9 bases between the germline ends. The length of the CDR3 is 12 residues. CDR3 bases: TGTGCCAGTCAGTCCGGCTACAATGAGCAGTTCTTC. Residues: CASQSGYNEQFF.

J is TRBJ2-7 and V is TRBV7-2; D gene unclear. The germline CDR1 and CDR2 sequences are SGHTA and FQGNSA. The CDR3 consists of 15 residues. The ends were cut back, 2 bases at V and 0 bases at J, with 11 bases in the middle. The CDR3 region is CASSLYWGDSYEQYF. In nucleotides, the CDR3 is TGTGCCAGCAGCTTATATTGGGGTGACTCCTACGAGCAGTACTTC.

The rearrangement links TRBV12-3 or TRBV12-4 to TRBJ2-2; 9 bases map to TRBD1. Trimming at V came to 5 bases and at J to 4 bases, leaving 5 bases not matched to a gene. The CDR3 loop spans 15 amino acids. CDR3 residues: CASSLGQGTTGELFF. Here the CDR3 DNA reads TGTGCCAGCAGTCTCGGACAGGGGACCACCGGGGAGCTGTTTTTT.

Remarks on this clonotype: One end of the junction varies from germline; a read error may be responsible. The rearrangement links TRBV6-1 to TRBJ2-7; D remains ambiguous. From germline, CDR1 is MNHNS and CDR2 SASEGT. The CDR3 is made up of 13 amino acids. CDR3: CASAFRPSDEQYF. CDR3 DNA: TGTGCCAGCGCGTTTCGCCCCTCCGACGAGCAGTACTTC.

This sequence joins TRBV7-2 and TRBJ1-2; the D gene is possibly TRBD1 (5 bases). V lost 3 bases to trimming and J lost 6 bases, with 17 bases between them. The CDR3 runs 15 residues. Per germline, CDR1 SGHTA and CDR2 FQGNSA. CDR3 in amino acids: CASSLTTAMGHGYTF. The CDR3 DNA sequence: TGTGCCAGCAGCTTGACGACTGCAATGGGGCATGGCTACACCTTC.

The chain combines TRBV7-2 with TRBJ1-2; 8 nucleotides agree with TRBD1. The V and J ends lost 5 bases and 7 bases, in that order; junction bases with no gene match: 6. The CDR3 runs 13 residues. In germline, CDR1 is SGHTA, CDR2 FQGNSA. The CDR3 here is CASSLGQARGYTF. CDR3 DNA sequence: TGTGCCAGCAGCCTGGGACAGGCCCGTGGCTACACCTTC.

This sequence joins TRBV24-1 and TRBJ2-2, with D perhaps matching TRBD1 (6 bases). The CDR3 spans 17 residues. CDR1 KGHDR and CDR2 SFDVKD come from the germline V gene. Trimming removed 4 bases from V and 3 bases from J, with 17 bases in between. This chain's CDR3 is CATSDPTSYRDTGELFF. The CDR3, as DNA: TGTGCCACCAGTGACCCAACCTCTTACAGGGACACCGGGGAGCTGTTTTTT.

The chain has TRBV20-1 and TRBJ2-3; 8 bases fit TRBD2. The CDR3 contains 14 residues. Looked up from germline, CDR1 is DFQATT and CDR2 is SNEGSKA (reference sequence). Germline trimming cut 2 bases from V and 5 bases from J; bases unmatched to any gene: 6. As DNA, the CDR3 is TGCAGTGCTAGATTGGCGGGGGGCTTAGATACGCAGTATTTT. This gives the protein CSARLAGGLDTQYF.